Shown below are 29 T cell receptor beta chains from a single sample sequenced in a study of shared clonotypes between healthy human individuals. The table came from immunoSEQ multiplex PCR; TCRdb's copy has only in-frame clones and leaves some out. The sample consists of 650,000 to 800,000 clones, 92% of them appearing once. Cells designated naive CD8 were CD45RO-negative and were positively selected for CCR7, with terminally differentiated effector memory CD45RA+ cells excluded. The specimen sequenced was naive CD8+ T cells sorted from blood. The source of these receptors is a young man in good health.

This chain joins TRBV11-2 and TRBJ2-3, with D maybe TRBD2 (5 bases). Germline CDR1 reads SGHAT; CDR2 reads FQNNGV. V dropped 4 bases and J dropped 0 bases, with 14 bases sitting between them. The CDR3 is 16 residues long. The CDR3 DNA is TGTGCCAGCAGCTCAACGGCGGACTCTAGCACAGATACGCAGTATTTT. Translated, it gives CASSSTADSSTDTQYF.

The chain combines TRBV10-1 with TRBJ1-5, with D perhaps matching TRBD1 (6 bases). This CDR3 is built from 18 residues. Germline V gives CDR1 WNHNN, CDR2 SYGVQD (reference sequence). V lost 7 bases and J lost 0, with 22 bases in between. The CDR3 DNA sequence: TGCGCCAGCAAGGAAGATGGTGGACAGCAACCTAGCAATCAGCCCCAGCATTTT. As protein: CASKEDGGQQPSNQPQHF.

The chain links TRBV18 to TRBJ2-5; 7 bases map to TRBD1. This CDR3 spans 14 amino acids. V lost 3 bases, J lost 5 bases, and 6 bases stayed unmatched. The germline V gene has CDR1 KGHSH and CDR2 LQKENI. This CDR3 reads CASSPQTGIETQYF. CDR3 bases: TGTGCCAGCTCACCTCAGACAGGGATTGAGACCCAGTACTTC.

This chain links TRBV29-1 with TRBJ2-1; 12 bases are a match to TRBD2. The CDR3 contains 17 residues. Germline loops: CDR1 SQVTM, CDR2 ANQGSEA. After removal of 6 bases from V and 1 base from J, the junction contained 10 bases not matched to a gene. CDR3 DNA sequence: TGCAGCGTAACCGGGACTAGCGGGCCTAATTCCTACAATGAGCAGTTCTTC. Its protein is CSVTGTSGPNSYNEQFF.

This chain links TRBV7-2 with TRBJ2-1; 9 bases align to TRBD2. V trimming: 1 base; J trimming: 4 bases; junction bases outside the gene matches: 11. In germline, CDR1 is SGHTA, CDR2 FQGNSA. The CDR3 runs 18 residues. CDR3 amino acids: CASSLVPAGGPIYNEQFF. The CDR3 region has the DNA TGTGCCAGCAGCTTAGTTCCGGCGGGAGGGCCTATTTACAATGAGCAGTTCTTC.

This chain uses TRBV7-8 with TRBJ2-7; D gene uncertain. The CDR3 spans 11 residues. Germline CDR1 reads SGHVS; CDR2 reads FQNEAQ. Trimming left V 3 bases short and J 1 base short, with 1 base between. Written as DNA, the CDR3 is TGTGCCAGCAGCTTGTCCTACGAGCAGTACTTC. Encoded protein: CASSLSYEQYF.

V is TRBV28 and J is TRBJ2-3; D is perhaps TRBD1 (5 bases). The CDR3 contains 15 residues. V was trimmed by 2 bases and J by 0 bases, leaving 9 bases between them. CDR1 and CDR2 (germline): MDHEN, SYDVKM. The CDR3 DNA is TGTGCCAGCAGTTTAAACCCAGGGAGCACAGATACGCAGTATTTT. This translates into CASSLNPGSTDTQYF.

This chain connects TRBV15 to TRBJ1-1; no clear D. The CDR3 consists of 15 residues. CDR1 and CDR2 from the germline V gene are LNHNV and YYDKDF (reference sequence). V gave up 2 bases and J gave up 2 bases, with 12 bases separating them. The CDR3 sequence: CATSRMTNLNTEAFF. CDR3 DNA sequence: TGTGCCACCAGCAGAATGACTAATCTAAACACTGAAGCTTTCTTT.

The rearrangement links TRBV5-6 to TRBJ1-1; 7 nucleotides agree with TRBD1. V lost 4 bases and J lost 1; bases outside the gene matches: 4. CDR3 length: 14 residues. Germline CDR1 reads SGHDT; CDR2 reads YYEEEE. CDR3 bases: TGTGCCAGCAGCCCACAGGGGTCGAACACTGAAGCTTTCTTT. Translated, it gives CASSPQGSNTEAFF.

The chain has TRBV4-1 and TRBJ2-5, with TRBD2 matching over 11 bases. CDR1 MGHRA and CDR2 YSYEKL come from the germline V gene. V trimming: 4 bases; J trimming: 5 bases; junction bases outside the gene matches: 15. The CDR3 runs 18 residues. This CDR3 reads CASSLEGLAVLSGETQYF. The CDR3 bases are TGCGCCAGCAGCCTTGAGGGACTAGCGGTCCTGTCGGGCGAGACCCAGTACTTC.

The chain couples TRBV11-2 to TRBJ2-1; a possible D gene is TRBD2 (6 bases). The V and J ends lost 0 bases and 8 bases respectively, with 20 bases between them. CDR3 length: 17 residues. Germline V gene sequence: CDR1 SGHAT, CDR2 FQNNGV. The CDR3 DNA reads TGTGCCAGCAGCTTAGATCGATATCGGGGGAGTTCGGATGAGCAGTTCTTC. It yields the protein CASSLDRYRGSSDEQFF.

The chain uses TRBV7-9 and TRBJ2-1; 9 nucleotides match TRBD2. V dropped 4 bases and J dropped 4; count of bases not matched to a gene: 5. The germline CDR1 and CDR2 sequences are SEHNR and FQNEAQ (reference sequence). The CDR3 is made up of 15 amino acids. CDR3 region: CASSSASGGYNEQFF. CDR3 sequence (DNA): TGTGCCAGCAGCTCCGCCAGCGGGGGGTACAATGAGCAGTTCTTC.

This sequence joins TRBV29-1 and TRBJ2-3; D is unclear. The length of the CDR3 is 13 residues. Germline V gene data show CDR1 as SQVTM and CDR2 as ANQGSEA. The V gene lost 4 bases and the J gene lost 0 bases, with 8 bases spanning the gap. CDR3 sequence: CSVAQESTDTQYF. CDR3 coding DNA: TGCAGCGTTGCCCAAGAGAGCACAGATACGCAGTATTTT.

V gene TRBV11-2 combines with J gene TRBJ2-3; TRBD1 or TRBD2 may be the D gene (6 bases each). Between the trimmed V and J ends, which lost 1 base and 4 bases, there was a span of 15 bases. Germline V gene data show CDR1 as SGHAT and CDR2 as FQNNGV. The CDR3 covers 16 residues. The DNA of the CDR3 is TGTGCCAGCAGCTTAGGGGCTTCGGGGGCAGCAGATACGCAGTATTTT. Translating gives CASSLGASGAADTQYF.

The chain combines TRBV29-1 with TRBJ2-7, with 8 positions matching TRBD1. The germline gives CDR1 SQVTM, CDR2 ANQGSEA. V dropped 6 bases and J dropped 1; count of bases not matched to a gene: 5. The CDR3 extends over 13 amino acids. As DNA, the CDR3 is TGCAGCGTCACAGGGGGTGCATCCTACGAGCAGTACTTC. Translated: CSVTGGASYEQYF.

This chain uses TRBV2 with TRBJ1-2; D might be TRBD1 (5 bases). Trimming took 6 bases from V and 11 from J, leaving 13 bases between them. Per the germline V gene, CDR1 is SNHLY and CDR2 is FYNNEI. This CDR3 is built from 11 residues. CDR3 sequence (DNA): TGTGCCAGCAGGGGCAGGGAGAATTACACCTTC. Translated: CASRGRENYTF.

The chain has TRBV10-2 and TRBJ2-7; D is ambiguous. V was trimmed by 3 bases and J by 5 bases, leaving 5 bases between them. Germline lookup yields CDR1 WSHSY and CDR2 SAAADI. This CDR3 region has 11 residues. CDR3 sequence reads: CASSESHEQYF. The CDR3 coding sequence is TGCGCCAGCAGTGAATCCCACGAGCAGTACTTC.

Points on this clone: Other nucleotide sequences from this sample produce the same CDR3. The chain couples TRBV7-9 to TRBJ2-5; 7 bases agree with TRBD2. The CDR3 runs to 14 residues. The V gene's germline CDR1 is SEHNR and CDR2 FQNEAQ (reference sequence). After removal of 2 bases from V and 0 bases from J, the junction contained 0 bases not matched to a gene. CDR3: CASSLSGNQETQYF. The CDR3 nucleotides read TGTGCCAGCAGCTTAAGCGGGAACCAAGAGACCCAGTACTTC.

This clone was recorded once. The V gene is TRBV14, the J gene TRBJ2-3; TRBD2 aligns across 12 bases. The CDR3 is 19 amino acids. The V and J ends lost 1 base and 2 bases, in that order; junction bases with no gene match: 10. Germline CDR1 reads SGHDN; CDR2 reads FVKESK. The CDR3 protein is CASSQGFGLAGLHTDTQYF. As DNA, the CDR3 is TGTGCCAGCAGCCAAGGATTCGGACTAGCGGGGTTACACACAGATACGCAGTATTTT.

This clone was recorded only once. The rearrangement joins TRBV5-8 to TRBJ1-1; D gene unclear. The germline V and J ends were trimmed by 3 bases and 4 bases, with 10 bases remaining between them. Germline lookup yields CDR1 SGHTS and CDR2 YDEGEE. This CDR3 comprises 13 residues. The CDR3 reads CASSSAPGTEAFF. The CDR3 DNA follows: TGTGCCAGCAGCTCGGCCCCGGGCACTGAAGCTTTCTTT.

V and J are TRBV6-6 and TRBJ2-7; 9 positions match TRBD2. V was clipped by 2 bases and J by 3 bases; unmatched bases: 5. CDR1 and CDR2 (germline): MNHNY, SVGAGI (reference sequence). The CDR3 is made up of 15 amino acids. In nucleotides, the CDR3 is TGTGCCAGCAGTTACGGTCTAGCGGGAATCTACGAGCAGTACTTC. Amino acids: CASSYGLAGIYEQYF.

The gene calls are TRBV7-9 and TRBJ2-6; possibly TRBD2 for D (5 bases). The CDR3 has 18 residues. Per the germline V gene, CDR1 is SEHNR and CDR2 is FQNEAQ (reference sequence). Deletions cut 2 bases from V and 0 bases from J, with 14 bases between. The CDR3 DNA sequence: TGTGCCAGCAGCTTAAACGGACGGAGGAGCTCTGGGGCCAACGTCCTGACTTTC. Residues: CASSLNGRRSSGANVLTF.

The rearrangement links TRBV30 to TRBJ1-1, with TRBD1 identical over 9 bases. The length of the CDR3 is 13 residues. The germline gives CDR1 GTSNPN, CDR2 SVGIG (reference sequence). Germline trimming cut 2 bases from V and 5 bases from J; bases unmatched to any gene: 3. CDR3 DNA: TGTGCCTGGAGTTCGGGACAGGGAACTGAAGCTTTCTTT. Its protein is CAWSSGQGTEAFF.

The rearrangement links TRBV7-9 to TRBJ2-7; tentatively, D is TRBD1 (6 bases). The CDR3 is 17 amino acids. In germline, CDR1 is SEHNR, CDR2 FQNEAQ (reference sequence). V was pared by 5 bases and J by 0 bases, with 20 bases between. This CDR3 reads CASSPLSQGRYSYEQYF. In DNA, the CDR3 is TGTGCCAGCAGCCCGCTATCACAGGGTCGTTACTCCTACGAGCAGTACTTC.

This chain uses TRBV2 with TRBJ2-5; possibly TRBD1 or TRBD2 for D (7 bases each). The ends were cut back, 4 bases at V and 5 bases at J, with 17 bases in the middle. CDR1 and CDR2 (germline): SNHLY, FYNNEI. This CDR3 has 15 residues. The CDR3 sequence is CASSGRAAGQETQYF. The CDR3 coding sequence is TGTGCCAGCAGTGGTCGAGCAGCGGGACAGGAGACCCAGTACTTC.

The chain joins TRBV11-2 to TRBJ2-3; 11 bases map to TRBD2. CDR1 is SGHAT, CDR2 FQNNGV, per germline. This CDR3 is 16 amino acids long. V shed 5 bases and J 5 bases; nucleotides not matched to a gene: 9. The CDR3, as DNA: TGTGCCAGCAGCCGGGTAGCGGGAGGGACCAGAGATACGCAGTATTTT. It codes for CASSRVAGGTRDTQYF. Drawing the rest from reference TRBV11-2 and TRBJ2-3, the complete variable domain is EAGVAQSPRYKIIEKRQSVAFWCNPISGHATLYWYQQILGQGPKLLIQFQNNGVVDDSQLPKDRFSAERLKGVDSTLKIQPAKLEDSAVYLCASSRVAGGTRDTQYFGPGTRLTVL.

The sample holds one count of this clone. V gene TRBV13 combines with J gene TRBJ2-7, with D possibly being TRBD1 or TRBD2 (5 bases each). In germline, CDR1 is PRHDT, CDR2 FYEKMQ (reference sequence). V was cut by 3 bases and J by 9 bases, with 21 bases left in between. CDR3 length: 15 residues. Here the CDR3 DNA reads TGTGCCAGCAGCTTTTTCGGTGACAGCTGGAGCGGGCAGTACTTC. It translates to CASSFFGDSWSGQYF.

This clone was counted between two and nine times. The genes are TRBV27 and TRBJ2-7; TRBD2 matches at 7 bases. CDR3 length equals 15 residues. Germline trimming cut 5 bases from V and 1 base from J; bases unmatched to any gene: 8. CDR1 and CDR2 (germline): MNHEY, SMNVEV (reference sequence). DNA of the CDR3: TGTGCCAGCAGTACTATTTCTAGCGGATCCTACGAGCAGTACTTC. Encoded protein: CASSTISSGSYEQYF.

The V and J genes are TRBV7-8 and TRBJ2-7; the match to TRBD2 covers 9 bases. The CDR3 totals 15 residues. With 5 bases clipped from V and 1 base from J, the junction kept 6 bases outside the gene matches. CDR1 is SGHVS, CDR2 FQNEAQ, per germline. CDR3 loop: CASSPLAGISYEQYF. The CDR3 nucleotides read TGTGCCAGCAGCCCACTAGCGGGCATTTCCTACGAGCAGTACTTC.